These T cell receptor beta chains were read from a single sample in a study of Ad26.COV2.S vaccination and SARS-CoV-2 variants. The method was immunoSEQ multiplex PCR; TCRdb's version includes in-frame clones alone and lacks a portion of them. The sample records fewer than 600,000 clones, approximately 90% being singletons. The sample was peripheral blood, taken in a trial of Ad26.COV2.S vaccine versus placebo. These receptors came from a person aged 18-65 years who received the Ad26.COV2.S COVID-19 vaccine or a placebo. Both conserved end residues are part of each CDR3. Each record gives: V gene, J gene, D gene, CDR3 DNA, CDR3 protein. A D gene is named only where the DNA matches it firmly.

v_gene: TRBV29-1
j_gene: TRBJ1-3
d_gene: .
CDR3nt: TGCAGCGATGAGATCTGGGATGGAAACACCATATATTTT
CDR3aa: CSDEIWDGNTIYF

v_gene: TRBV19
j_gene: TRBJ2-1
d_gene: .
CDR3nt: TGTGCCAGTAGTATAGATCCATGGGGCTCAACAGGGTCCTACAATGAGCAGTTCTTC
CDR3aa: CASSIDPWGSTGSYNEQFF

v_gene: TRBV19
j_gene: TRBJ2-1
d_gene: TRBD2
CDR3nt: TGTGCCAGTAGTATAGGACCTTCGGGAGGGCCACAGAATGAGCAGTTCTTC
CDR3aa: CASSIGPSGGPQNEQFF

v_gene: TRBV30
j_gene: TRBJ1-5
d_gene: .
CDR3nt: TGTGCCTGGAGTGTACGTAGGGACCGCAATCAGCCCCAGCATTTT
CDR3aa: CAWSVRRDRNQPQHF

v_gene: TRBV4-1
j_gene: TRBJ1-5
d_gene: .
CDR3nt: TGCGCCAGCAGCCAAGAGGAAGGGGAGCCCCAGCATTTT
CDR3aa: CASSQEEGEPQHF

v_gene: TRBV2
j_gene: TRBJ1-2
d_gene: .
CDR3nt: TGTGCCAGCAGTGGGGCCAGAGCTAACTATGGCTACACCTTC
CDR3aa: CASSGARANYGYTF

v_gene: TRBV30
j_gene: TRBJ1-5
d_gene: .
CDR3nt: TGTGCCTGGAGTGCCGGGACGGAGGGGGGGCCCCAGCATTTT
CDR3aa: CAWSAGTEGGPQHF

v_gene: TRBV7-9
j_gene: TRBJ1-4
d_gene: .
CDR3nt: TGTGCCAGCAGCCGACAGTCGAATGAAAAACTGTTTTTT
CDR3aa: CASSRQSNEKLFF

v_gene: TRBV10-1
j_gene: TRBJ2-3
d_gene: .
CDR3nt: TGCGCCAGCAGCCCCGCCATAGGGATTAGCACAGATACGCAGTATTTT
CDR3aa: CASSPAIGISTDTQYF

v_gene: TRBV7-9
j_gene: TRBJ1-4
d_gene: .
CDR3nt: TGTGCCAGCAGCTTATGGCCAGGAAAACTGTTTTTT
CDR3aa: CASSLWPGKLFF

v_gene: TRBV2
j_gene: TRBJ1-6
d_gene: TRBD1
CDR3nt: TGTGCCGACAATGACAGGGTAAACTCACCCCTCCACTTT
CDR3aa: CADNDRVNSPLHF

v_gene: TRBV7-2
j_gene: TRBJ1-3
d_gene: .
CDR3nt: TGTGCCAGCAGCTCACGGCAGGGTGGAAACCTTGGAAACACCATATATTTT
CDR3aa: CASSSRQGGNLGNTIYF

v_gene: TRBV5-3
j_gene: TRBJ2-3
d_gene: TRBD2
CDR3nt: TGTGCCAGAAGCCTCATAGACGGACTAGCTGAGAGGCATACGCAGTATTTT
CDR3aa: CARSLIDGLAERHTQYF

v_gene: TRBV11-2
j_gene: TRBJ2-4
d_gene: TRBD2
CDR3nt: TGTGCCAGCAGCCCCCCCCGGACTAGCGATAATATCATTCAGTACTTC
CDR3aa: CASSPPRTSDNIIQYF

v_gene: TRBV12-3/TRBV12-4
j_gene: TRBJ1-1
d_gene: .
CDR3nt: TGTGCCAGCAGTAGTACAGGGACCACTGAAGCTTTCTTT
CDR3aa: CASSSTGTTEAFF

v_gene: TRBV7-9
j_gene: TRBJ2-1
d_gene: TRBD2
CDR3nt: TGTGCCAGCAGCTCCTCGCGGGGGGGTCCTTACAATGAGCAGTTCTTC
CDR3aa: CASSSSRGGPYNEQFF

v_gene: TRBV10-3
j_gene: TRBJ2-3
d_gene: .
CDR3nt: TGTGCCATCAGTGAGCCCCCCTGGGGGGACACAGATACGCAGTATTTT
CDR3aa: CAISEPPWGDTDTQYF

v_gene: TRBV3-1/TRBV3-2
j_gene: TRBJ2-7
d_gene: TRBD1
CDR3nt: TGTGCCAGCAGCCGAATACAGGGGTCCCACGAGCAGTACTTC
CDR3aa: CASSRIQGSHEQYF